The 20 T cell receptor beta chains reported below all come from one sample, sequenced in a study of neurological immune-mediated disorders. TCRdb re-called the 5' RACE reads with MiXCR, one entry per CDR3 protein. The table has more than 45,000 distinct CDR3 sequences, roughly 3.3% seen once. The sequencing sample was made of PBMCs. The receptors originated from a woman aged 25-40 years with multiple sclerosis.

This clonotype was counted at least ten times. The CDR3 here is CSAVKGAGKSTDTQYF. DNA of the CDR3: TGCAGTGCGGTGAAGGGTGCGGGGAAGAGCACAGATACGCAGTATTTT. The chain has TRBV20-1 and TRBJ2-3; possible D gene TRBD2, 6 bases. Per the germline V gene, CDR1 is DFQATT and CDR2 is SNEGSKA (reference sequence). V was clipped by 6 bases and J by 0 bases, with 19 bases between them. The CDR3 contains 16 residues.

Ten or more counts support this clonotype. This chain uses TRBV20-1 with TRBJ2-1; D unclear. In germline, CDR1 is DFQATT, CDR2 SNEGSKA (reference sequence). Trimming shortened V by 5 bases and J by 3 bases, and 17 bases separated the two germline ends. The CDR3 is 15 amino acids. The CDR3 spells CSARTRPLLYNEQFF. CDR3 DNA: TGCAGTGCTCGCACCCGGCCCCTCCTCTACAATGAGCAGTTCTTC.

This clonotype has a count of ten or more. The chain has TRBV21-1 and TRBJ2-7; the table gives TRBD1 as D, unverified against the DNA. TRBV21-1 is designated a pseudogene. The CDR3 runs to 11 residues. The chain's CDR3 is CASIQGLEQYF. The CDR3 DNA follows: TGTGCCAGTATACAGGGCCTCGAGCAGTACTTC.

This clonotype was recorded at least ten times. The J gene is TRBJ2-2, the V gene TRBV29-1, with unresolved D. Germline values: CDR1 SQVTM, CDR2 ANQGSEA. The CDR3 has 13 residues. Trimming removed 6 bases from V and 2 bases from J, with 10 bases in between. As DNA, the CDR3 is TGCAGCGTGCAAGAGTCCAACACCGGGGAGCTGTTTTTT. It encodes CSVQESNTGELFF.

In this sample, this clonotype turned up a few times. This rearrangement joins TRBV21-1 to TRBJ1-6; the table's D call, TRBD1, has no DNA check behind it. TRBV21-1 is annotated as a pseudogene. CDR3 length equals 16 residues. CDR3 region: CASSKSTGVGNSPLNF. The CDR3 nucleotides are TGTGCCAGCAGCAAATCGACAGGGGTGGGGAATTCACCCCTCAACTTT.

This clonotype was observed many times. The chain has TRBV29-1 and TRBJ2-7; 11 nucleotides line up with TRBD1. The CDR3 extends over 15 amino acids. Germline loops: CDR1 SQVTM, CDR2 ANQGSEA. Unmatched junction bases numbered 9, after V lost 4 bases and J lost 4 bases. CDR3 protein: CSVAEGGQGAYEQYF. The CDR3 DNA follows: TGCAGCGTTGCGGAGGGAGGACAGGGGGCTTACGAGCAGTACTTC.

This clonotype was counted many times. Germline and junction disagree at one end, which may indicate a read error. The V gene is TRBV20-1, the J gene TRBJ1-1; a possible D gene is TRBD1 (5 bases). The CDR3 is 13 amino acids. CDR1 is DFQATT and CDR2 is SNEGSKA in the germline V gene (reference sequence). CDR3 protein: CSAGGGVGTEVFF. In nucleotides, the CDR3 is TGCAGTGCTGGAGGAGGGGTAGGCACTGAAGTTTTCTTT.

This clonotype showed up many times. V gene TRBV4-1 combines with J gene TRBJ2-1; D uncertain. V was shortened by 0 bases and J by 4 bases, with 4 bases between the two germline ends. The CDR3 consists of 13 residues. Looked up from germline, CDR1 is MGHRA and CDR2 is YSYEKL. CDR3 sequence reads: CASSQEGYNEQFF. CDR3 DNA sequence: TGCGCCAGCAGCCAAGAGGGTTACAATGAGCAGTTCTTC.

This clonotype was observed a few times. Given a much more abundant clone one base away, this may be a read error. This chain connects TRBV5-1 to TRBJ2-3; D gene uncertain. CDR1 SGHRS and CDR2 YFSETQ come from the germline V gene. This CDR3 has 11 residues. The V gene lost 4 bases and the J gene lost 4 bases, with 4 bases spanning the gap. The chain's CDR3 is CASSASDTQYF. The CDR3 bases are TGCGCCAGCAGCGCGTCAGATACGCAGTATTTT.

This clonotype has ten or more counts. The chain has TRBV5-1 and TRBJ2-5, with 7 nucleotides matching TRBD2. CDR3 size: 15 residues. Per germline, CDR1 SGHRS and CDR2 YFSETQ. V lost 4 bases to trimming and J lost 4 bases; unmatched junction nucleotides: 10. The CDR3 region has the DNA TGCGCCAGCAGCCCCCGGGAGCGGGGTTTAGAGACCCAGTACTTC. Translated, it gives CASSPRERGLETQYF. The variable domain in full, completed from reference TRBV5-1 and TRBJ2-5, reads KAGVTQTPRYLIKTRGQQVTLSCSPISGHRSVSWYQQTPGQGLQFLFEYFSETQRNKGNFPGRFSGRQFSNSRSEMNVSTLELGDSALYLCASSPRERGLETQYFGPGTRLLVL.

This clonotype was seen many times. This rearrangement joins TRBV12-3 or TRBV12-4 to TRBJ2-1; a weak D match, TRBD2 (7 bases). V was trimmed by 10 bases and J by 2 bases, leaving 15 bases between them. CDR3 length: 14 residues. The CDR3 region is CATCPGGPYNEQFF. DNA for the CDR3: TGTGCCACATGCCCGGGGGGCCCCTACAATGAGCAGTTCTTC.

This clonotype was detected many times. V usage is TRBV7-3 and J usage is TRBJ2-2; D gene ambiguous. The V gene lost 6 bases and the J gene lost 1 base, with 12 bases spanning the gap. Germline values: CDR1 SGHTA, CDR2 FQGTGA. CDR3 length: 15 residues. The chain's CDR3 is CASRKTHVNTGELFF. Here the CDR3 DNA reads TGTGCCAGCAGGAAGACACACGTGAACACCGGGGAGCTGTTTTTT.

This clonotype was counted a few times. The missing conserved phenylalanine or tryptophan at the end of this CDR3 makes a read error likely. The CDR3 nucleotides are TGTGCCAGCAGCCCATCGACAGGGGGCTCGGATGGCTACACCAAC. This sequence encodes CASSPSTGGSDGYTN. This rearrangement joins TRBV7-9 to TRBJ1-2; TRBD1 matches at 10 bases. The CDR3 covers 15 residues. CDR1 is SEHNR, CDR2 FQNEAQ, per germline (reference sequence). V was pared by 5 bases and J by 6 bases, with 9 bases of the junction left unmatched.

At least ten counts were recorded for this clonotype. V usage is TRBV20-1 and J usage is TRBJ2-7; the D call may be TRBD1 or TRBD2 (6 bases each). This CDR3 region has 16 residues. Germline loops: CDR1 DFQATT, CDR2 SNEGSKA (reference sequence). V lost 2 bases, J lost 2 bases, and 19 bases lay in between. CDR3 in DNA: TGCAGTGCTAGATATTCCTCGGGGGCTCGAACCTACGAGCAGTACTTC. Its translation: CSARYSSGARTYEQYF.

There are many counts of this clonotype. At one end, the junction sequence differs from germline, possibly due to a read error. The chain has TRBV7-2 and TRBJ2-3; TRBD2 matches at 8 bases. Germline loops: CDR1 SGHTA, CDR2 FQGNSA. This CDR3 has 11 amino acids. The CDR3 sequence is CASSFHGRGDF. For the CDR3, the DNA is TGTGCCAGCAGCTTTCACGGGAGGGGGGATTTT.

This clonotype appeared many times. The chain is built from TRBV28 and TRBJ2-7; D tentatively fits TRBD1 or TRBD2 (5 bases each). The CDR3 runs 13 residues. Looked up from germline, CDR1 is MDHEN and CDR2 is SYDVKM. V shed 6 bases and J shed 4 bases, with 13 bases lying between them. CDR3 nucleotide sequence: TGTGCCAGCAGCCCAACGGGGCAATACGAGCAGTACTTC. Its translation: CASSPTGQYEQYF.

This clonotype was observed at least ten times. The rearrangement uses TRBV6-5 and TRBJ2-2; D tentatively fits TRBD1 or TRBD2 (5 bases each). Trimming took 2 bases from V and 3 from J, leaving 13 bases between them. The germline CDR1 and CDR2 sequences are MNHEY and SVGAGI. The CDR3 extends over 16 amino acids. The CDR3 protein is CASSYPRGADTGELFF. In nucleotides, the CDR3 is TGTGCCAGCAGTTACCCGAGAGGGGCCGACACCGGGGAGCTGTTTTTT.

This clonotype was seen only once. DNA for the CDR3: TGTGCCAGCAGCTTGAGGCTCACGGGAGGGCCCCCGGATACGCAGTATTTT. Encoded protein: CASSLRLTGGPPDTQYF. This chain links TRBV5-5 with TRBJ2-3, with 8 bases matching TRBD2. Germline assignment: CDR1 SGHKS and CDR2 YYEKEE (reference sequence). CDR3 size: 17 residues. V shed 1 base, J shed 6 bases, and the junction held 13 bases outside the gene matches.

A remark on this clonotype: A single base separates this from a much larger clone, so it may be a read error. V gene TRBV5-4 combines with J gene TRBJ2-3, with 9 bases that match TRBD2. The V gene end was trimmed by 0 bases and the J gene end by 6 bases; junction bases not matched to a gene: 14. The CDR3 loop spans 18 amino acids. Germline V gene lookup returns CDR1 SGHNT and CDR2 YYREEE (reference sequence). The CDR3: CASSLEPSGVPTGDTQYF. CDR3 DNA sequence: TGTGCCAGCAGCTTGGAGCCTAGCGGGGTTCCTACAGGGGATACGCAGTATTTT. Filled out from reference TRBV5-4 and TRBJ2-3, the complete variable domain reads ETGVTQSPTHLIKTRGQQVTLRCSSQSGHNTVSWYQQALGQGPQFIFQYYREEENGRGNFPPRFSGLQFPNYSSELNVNALELDDSALYLCASSLEPSGVPTGDTQYFGPGTRLTVL.

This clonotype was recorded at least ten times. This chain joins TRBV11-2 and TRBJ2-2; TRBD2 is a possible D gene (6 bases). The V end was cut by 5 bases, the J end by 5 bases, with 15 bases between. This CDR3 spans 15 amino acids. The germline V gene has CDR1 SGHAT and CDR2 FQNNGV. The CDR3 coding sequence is TGTGCCAGCAGCCAAAAATTGGGGGGAACCGGGGAGCTGTTTTTT. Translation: CASSQKLGGTGELFF.